What follows is one T cell receptor beta chain and its context. Its antigen remains unknown. This specimen belongs to a study of cytomegalovirus exposure and HLA in healthy donors. 13 Jbeta primers and 60 Vbeta primers were used for the PCR. Sequenced by immunoSEQ multiplex PCR; TCRdb stores in-frame clones only, minus some. The sample consists of some 110,000 clones, approximately 80% of them appearing once. Points from the study as a whole: A list of 150 or so TCR beta chains associated with cytomegalovirus was given.

The sequence derives from a male donor in good health and CMV-seronegative. Sequencing was carried out using PBMCs.

The CDR3 region is CASSFLAGGPVETQYF. The CDR3 DNA reads TGTGCCAGCAGCTTCCTAGCGGGAGGGCCAGTAGAGACCCAGTACTTC. V is TRBV11-2 and J is TRBJ2-5, with TRBD2 matching 12 bases. Trimming cost V 3 bases and J 4 bases; bases outside gene matches: 6. Germline values: CDR1 SGHAT, CDR2 FQNNGV. This CDR3 contains 16 residues.